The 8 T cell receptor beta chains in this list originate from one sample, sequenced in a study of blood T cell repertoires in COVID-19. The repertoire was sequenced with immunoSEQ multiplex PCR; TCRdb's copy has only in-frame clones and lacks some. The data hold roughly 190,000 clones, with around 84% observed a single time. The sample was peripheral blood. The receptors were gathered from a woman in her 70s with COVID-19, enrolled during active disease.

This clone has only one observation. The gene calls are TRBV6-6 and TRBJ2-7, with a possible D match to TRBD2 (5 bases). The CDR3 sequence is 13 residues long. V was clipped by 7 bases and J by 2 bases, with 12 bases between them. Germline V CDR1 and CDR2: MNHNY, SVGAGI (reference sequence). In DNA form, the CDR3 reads TGTGCCAGCAATCTTGGAGGTCCCTACGAGCAGTACTTC. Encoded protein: CASNLGGPYEQYF.

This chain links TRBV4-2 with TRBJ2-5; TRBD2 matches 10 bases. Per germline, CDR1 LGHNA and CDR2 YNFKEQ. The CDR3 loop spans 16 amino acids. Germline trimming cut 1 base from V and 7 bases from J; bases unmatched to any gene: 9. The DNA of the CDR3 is TGTGCCAGCAGCCAAGTTGCTAGCGGGAGTTGGGGGACCCAGTACTTC. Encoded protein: CASSQVASGSWGTQYF.

CDR3 nucleotides: TGTGCCAGCAGCTTAGGTGCAGGGGGTCGCACAGATACGCAGTATTTT. Translated, it gives CASSLGAGGRTDTQYF. The J gene is TRBJ2-3, the V gene TRBV7-2; 7 positions agree with TRBD1. The CDR3 is 16 amino acids. Trimming at V came to 1 base and at J to 1 base, leaving 5 bases not matched to a gene. Germline loops: CDR1 SGHTA, CDR2 FQGNSA.

This CDR3 is CASSYREGAYEQYF. In DNA form, the CDR3 reads TGTGCCAGCAGCTACCGTGAGGGGGCCTACGAGCAGTACTTC. The rearrangement joins TRBV5-4 to TRBJ2-7, with D maybe TRBD1 (6 bases). V lost 3 bases, J lost 2 bases, and 12 bases lay in between. CDR3 length: 14 amino acids. Germline-derived CDR1 and CDR2 are SGHNT and YYREEE (reference sequence).

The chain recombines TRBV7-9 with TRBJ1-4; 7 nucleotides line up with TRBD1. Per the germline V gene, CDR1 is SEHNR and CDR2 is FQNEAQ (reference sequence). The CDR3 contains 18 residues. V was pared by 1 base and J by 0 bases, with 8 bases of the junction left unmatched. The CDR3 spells CASSLGLGGLTTNEKLFF. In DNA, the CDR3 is TGTGCCAGCAGCTTAGGGTTAGGGGGCTTGACAACTAATGAAAAACTGTTTTTT. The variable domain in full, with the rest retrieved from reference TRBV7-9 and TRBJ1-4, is DTGVSQNPRHKITKRGQNVTFRCDPISEHNRLYWYRQTLGQGPEFLTYFQNEAQLEKSRLLSDRFSAERPKGSFSTLEIQRTEQGDSAMYLCASSLGLGGLTTNEKLFFGSGTQLSVL.

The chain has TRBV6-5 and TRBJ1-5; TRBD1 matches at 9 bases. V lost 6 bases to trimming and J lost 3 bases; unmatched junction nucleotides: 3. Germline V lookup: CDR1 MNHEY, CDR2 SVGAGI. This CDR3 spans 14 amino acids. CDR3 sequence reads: CASSGDRVNQPQHF. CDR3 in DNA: TGTGCCAGCAGCGGGGACAGGGTCAATCAGCCCCAGCATTTT.

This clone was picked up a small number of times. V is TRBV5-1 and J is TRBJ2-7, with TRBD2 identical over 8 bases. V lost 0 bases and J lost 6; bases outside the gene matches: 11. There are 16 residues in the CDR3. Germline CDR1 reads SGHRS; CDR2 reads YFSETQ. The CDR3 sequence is CASSLAGGVAGPEQYF. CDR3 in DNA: TGCGCCAGCAGCTTGGCCGGTGGAGTAGCGGGACCCGAGCAGTACTTC.

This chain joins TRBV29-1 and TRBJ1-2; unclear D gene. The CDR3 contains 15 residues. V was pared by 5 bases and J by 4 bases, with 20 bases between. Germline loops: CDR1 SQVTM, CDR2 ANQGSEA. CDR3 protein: CSVFGGLHELYGYTF. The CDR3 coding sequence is TGCAGCGTTTTCGGAGGGCTTCACGAACTCTATGGCTACACCTTC.